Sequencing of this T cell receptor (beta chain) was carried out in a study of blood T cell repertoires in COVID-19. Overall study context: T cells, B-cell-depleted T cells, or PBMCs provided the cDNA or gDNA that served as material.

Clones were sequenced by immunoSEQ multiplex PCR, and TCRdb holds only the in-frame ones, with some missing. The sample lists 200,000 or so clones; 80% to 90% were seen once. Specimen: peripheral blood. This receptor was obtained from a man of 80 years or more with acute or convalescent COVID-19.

The CDR3 sequence is CASSAPGQLNSGNTIYF. The CDR3 DNA reads as TGTGCCAGCAGCGCCCCGGGACAGCTTAACTCTGGAAACACCATATATTTT. The rearrangement uses TRBV9 and TRBJ1-3; 7 bases fit TRBD1. Germline lookup yields CDR1 SGDLS and CDR2 YYNGEE. V shed 3 bases and J 0 bases; nucleotides not matched to a gene: 9. The CDR3 length is 17 residues.